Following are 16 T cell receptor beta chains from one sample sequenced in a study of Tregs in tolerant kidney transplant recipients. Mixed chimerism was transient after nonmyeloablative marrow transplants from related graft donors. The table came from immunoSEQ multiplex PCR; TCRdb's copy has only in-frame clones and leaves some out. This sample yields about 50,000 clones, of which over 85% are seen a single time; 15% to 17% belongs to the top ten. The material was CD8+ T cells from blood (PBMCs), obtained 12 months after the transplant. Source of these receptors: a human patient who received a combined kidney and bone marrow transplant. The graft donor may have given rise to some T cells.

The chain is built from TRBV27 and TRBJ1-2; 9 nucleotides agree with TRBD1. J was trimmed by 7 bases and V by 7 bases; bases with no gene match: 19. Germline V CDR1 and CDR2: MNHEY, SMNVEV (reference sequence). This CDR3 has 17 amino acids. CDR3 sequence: CASILTIPGQGYCGYTF. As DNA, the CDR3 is TGTGCCAGCATTCTTACTATTCCGGGACAGGGTTACTGTGGCTACACCTTC.

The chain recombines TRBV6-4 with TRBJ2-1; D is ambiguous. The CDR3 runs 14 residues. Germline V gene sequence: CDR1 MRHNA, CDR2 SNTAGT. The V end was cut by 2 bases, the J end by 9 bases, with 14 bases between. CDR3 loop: CASSDGPYGAEQFF. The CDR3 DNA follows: TGTGCCAGCAGTGACGGGCCCTACGGTGCTGAGCAGTTCTTC.

Here the CDR3 reads CASSQGRGGHNQPQHF. The CDR3, as DNA: TGCGCCAGCAGCCAAGGGCGGGGGGGGCACAATCAGCCCCAGCATTTT. The chain joins TRBV4-1 to TRBJ1-5; TRBD1 might be the D (6 bases). CDR3 size: 16 residues. V lost 1 base to trimming and J lost 3 bases, with 13 bases between them. The germline V gene has CDR1 MGHRA and CDR2 YSYEKL.

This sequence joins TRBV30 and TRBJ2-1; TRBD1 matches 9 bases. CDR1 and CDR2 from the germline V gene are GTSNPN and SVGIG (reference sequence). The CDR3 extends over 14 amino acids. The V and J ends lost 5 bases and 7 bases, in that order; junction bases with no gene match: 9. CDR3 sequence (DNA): TGTGCCTGGGAAACAGGGGGCGCGGCGAATGAGCAGTTCTTC. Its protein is CAWETGGAANEQFF.

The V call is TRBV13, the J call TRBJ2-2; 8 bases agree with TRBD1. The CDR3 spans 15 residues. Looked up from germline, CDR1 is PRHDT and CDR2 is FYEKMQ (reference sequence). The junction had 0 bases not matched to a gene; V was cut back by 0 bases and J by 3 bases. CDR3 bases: TGTGCCAGCAGCTTAGGACAGGGGGACACCGGGGAGCTGTTTTTT. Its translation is CASSLGQGDTGELFF.

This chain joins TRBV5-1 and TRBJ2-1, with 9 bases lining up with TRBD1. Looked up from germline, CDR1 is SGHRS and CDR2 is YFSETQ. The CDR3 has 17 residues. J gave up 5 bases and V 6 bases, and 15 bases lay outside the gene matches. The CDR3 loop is CASIISPGTGINNEQFF. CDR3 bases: TGCGCCAGCATAATATCTCCGGGGACAGGGATTAACAATGAGCAGTTCTTC.

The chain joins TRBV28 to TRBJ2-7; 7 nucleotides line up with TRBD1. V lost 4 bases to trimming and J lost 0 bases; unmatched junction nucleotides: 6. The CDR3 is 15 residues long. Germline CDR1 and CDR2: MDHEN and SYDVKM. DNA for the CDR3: TGTGCCAGCAGTTCTTGGACAGGTTTCTCCTACGAGCAGTACTTC. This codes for CASSSWTGFSYEQYF. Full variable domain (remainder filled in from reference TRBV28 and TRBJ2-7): DVKVTQSSRYLVKRTGEKVFLECVQDMDHENMFWYRQDPGLGLRLIYFSYDVKMKEKGDIPEGYSVSREKKERFSLILESASTNQTSMYLCASSSWTGFSYEQYFGPGTRLTVT.

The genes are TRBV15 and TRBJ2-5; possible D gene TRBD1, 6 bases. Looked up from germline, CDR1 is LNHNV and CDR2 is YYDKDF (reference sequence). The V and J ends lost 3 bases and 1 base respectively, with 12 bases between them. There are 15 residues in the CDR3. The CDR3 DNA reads TGTGCCACCAGCAGGGGTACAGGGTTCCAAGAGACCCAGTACTTC. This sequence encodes CATSRGTGFQETQYF.

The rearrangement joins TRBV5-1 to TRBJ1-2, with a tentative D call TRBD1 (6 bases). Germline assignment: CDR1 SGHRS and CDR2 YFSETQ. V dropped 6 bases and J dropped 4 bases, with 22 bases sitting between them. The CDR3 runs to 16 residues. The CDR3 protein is CASTQDRTAHGYGYTF. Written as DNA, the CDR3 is TGCGCCAGCACACAGGATAGGACAGCTCATGGCTATGGCTACACCTTC.

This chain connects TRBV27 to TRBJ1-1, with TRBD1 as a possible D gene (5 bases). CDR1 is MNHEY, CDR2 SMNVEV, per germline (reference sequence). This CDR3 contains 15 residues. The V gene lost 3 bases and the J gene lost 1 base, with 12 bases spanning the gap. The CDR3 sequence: CASSLATGGNTEAFF. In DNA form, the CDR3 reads TGTGCCAGCAGTTTGGCGACGGGGGGGAACACTGAAGCTTTCTTT.

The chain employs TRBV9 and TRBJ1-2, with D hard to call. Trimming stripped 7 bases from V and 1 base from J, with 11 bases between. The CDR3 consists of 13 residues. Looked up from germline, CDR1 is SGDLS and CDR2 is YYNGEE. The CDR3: CASSVRDNYGYTF. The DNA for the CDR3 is TGTGCCAGCTCGGTGCGGGATAACTATGGCTACACCTTC.

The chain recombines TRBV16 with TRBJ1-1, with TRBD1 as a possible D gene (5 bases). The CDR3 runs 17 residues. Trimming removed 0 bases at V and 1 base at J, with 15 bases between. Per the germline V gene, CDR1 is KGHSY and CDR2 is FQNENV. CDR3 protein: CASSQSAYRQSNTEAFF. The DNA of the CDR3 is TGTGCCAGCAGCCAATCAGCTTATCGACAGTCGAACACTGAAGCTTTCTTT.

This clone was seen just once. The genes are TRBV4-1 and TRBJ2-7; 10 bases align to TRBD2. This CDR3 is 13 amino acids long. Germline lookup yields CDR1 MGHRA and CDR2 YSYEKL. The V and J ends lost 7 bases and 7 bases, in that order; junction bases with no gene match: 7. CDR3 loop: CASTTSGTGEQYF. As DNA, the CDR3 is TGCGCCAGCACCACTAGCGGGACCGGGGAGCAGTACTTC.

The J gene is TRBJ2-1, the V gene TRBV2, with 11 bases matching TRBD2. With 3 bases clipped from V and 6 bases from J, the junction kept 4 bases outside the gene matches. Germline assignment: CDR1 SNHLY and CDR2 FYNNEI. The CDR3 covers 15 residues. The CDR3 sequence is CASSDTSGSRNEQFF. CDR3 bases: TGTGCCAGCAGTGACACTAGCGGGAGCCGCAATGAGCAGTTCTTC.

The CDR3 sequence: CASSQVDGDYGYTF. The CDR3, as DNA: TGTGCCAGCAGCCAAGTTGACGGAGACTATGGCTACACCTTC. The chain employs TRBV4-2 and TRBJ1-2; no reliable D call. CDR1 LGHNA and CDR2 YNFKEQ come from the germline V gene. The CDR3 has 14 amino acids. Trimming stripped 1 base from V and 3 bases from J, with 9 bases between.

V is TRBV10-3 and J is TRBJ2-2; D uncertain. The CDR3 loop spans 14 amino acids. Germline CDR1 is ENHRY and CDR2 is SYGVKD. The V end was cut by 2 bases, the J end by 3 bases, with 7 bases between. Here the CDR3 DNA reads TGTGCCATCAGTGAGACTCCGGACACCGGGGAGCTGTTTTTT. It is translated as CAISETPDTGELFF.